The rows below give T cell receptor beta chains drawn from one sample of a study of regulatory T cells in long-lasting Graves disease. One entry per CDR3 protein results from TCRdb running MiXCR on the multiplex PCR reads. The table records 450,000 to 600,000 distinct CDR3 sequences, roughly 14% of them present only once. These data were also filed under a second study, of T cells in Graves' hyperthyroidism and ophthalmopathy.

The sequencing used peripheral blood mononuclear cells (PBMCs), collected at new diagnosis, from a patient treated with antithyroid drugs. The source of these receptors is a man younger than 45 with Graves disease. Each CDR3 is given with its conserved first and last residue. Fields, in order: V gene, D gene, J gene, CDR3 protein. The D gene is left open where the match is weak.

>TRBV28|-|TRBJ1-1
CAAEGPMNTEAFF
>TRBV5-5|-|TRBJ2-6
CASSSQALNSGANVLTF
>TRBV11-2|-|TRBJ2-3
CASSLNSGESTDTQYF
>TRBV5-6|TRBD2|TRBJ2-3
CASSSGVLAGAKYF
>TRBV29-1|TRBD2|TRBJ2-7
CSVTSGYEQYF
>TRBV27|-|TRBJ1-1
CASGSRTRNTEAFF
>TRBV19|TRBD2|TRBJ2-5
CASSIRTSGRIRETQYF
>TRBV30|-|TRBJ1-1
CAWSGGLPGVTEAFF
>TRBV6-1|TRBD1|TRBJ1-5
CASSSDRVNQPQHF
>TRBV9|TRBD1|TRBJ1-2
CASSDPVGDRGFRGYTF
>TRBV2|-|TRBJ1-2
CASSNQWDVYGYTF
>TRBV20-1|-|TRBJ2-3
CSATSSVGRTDTQYF
>TRBV7-3|TRBD2|TRBJ2-7
CASSLTSGRAHEQYF
>TRBV18|-|TRBJ2-7
CASSGPGAPEQYF
>TRBV12-3/TRBV12-4|-|TRBJ1-6
CASSPSISYNSPLHF
>TRBV6-5|TRBD1|TRBJ1-5
CASSYQTGGNQPQHF
>TRBV29-1|TRBD1|TRBJ1-3
CSVVVQGGGNTIYF
>TRBV20-1|TRBD2|TRBJ2-2
CSASASGIKDTGELFF
>TRBV9|-|TRBJ2-7
CASSVDGSSYEQYF
>TRBV20-1|-|TRBJ2-1
CSARFPNEQFF
>TRBV27|TRBD2|TRBJ2-7
CASSLSASGNYEQYF
>TRBV15|TRBD2|TRBJ2-5
CATSQGFGTSGSWETQYF
>TRBV7-9|-|TRBJ1-2
CASSFPQLNGYTF
>TRBV13|-|TRBJ2-1
CASSFLGGPYNEQFF
>TRBV18|-|TRBJ1-4
CASSYRAINEKLFF
>TRBV19|TRBD2|TRBJ2-2
CASSSQGGRATGGELFF
>TRBV4-2|-|TRBJ2-1
CASSQESGASYNEQFF
>TRBV5-1|-|TRBJ2-1
CASRRTERDWTYNEQFF
>TRBV12-3/TRBV12-4|-|TRBJ1-1
CASRSSGVTEAFF
>TRBV2|-|TRBJ1-6
CASSEDWSLHF
>TRBV12-5|-|TRBJ2-1
CASGLVLGGPFGEQFF
>TRBV29-1|TRBD1|TRBJ1-2
CSVLGQGEYGYTF
>TRBV7-2|-|TRBJ2-2
CASTGELFF
>TRBV5-1|TRBD2|TRBJ2-7
CASSLAMTSGRGGIYEQYF
>TRBV30|-|TRBJ2-1
CAWARETSHNEQFF
>TRBV20-1|-|TRBJ2-1
CSARDKGEQFF
>TRBV20-1|-|TRBJ1-2
CSAAGGDFNYEGYTF
>TRBV4-1|TRBD1|TRBJ1-1
CASAGGLSTEAFF
>TRBV4-1|TRBD1|TRBJ1-1
CASSLLPTGGNTEAFF
>TRBV5-1|-|TRBJ2-1
CASSQRSTTANEQFF
>TRBV30|TRBD1|TRBJ2-6
CGPDRDRGLRGFSGANVLTF
>TRBV12-3/TRBV12-4|-|TRBJ2-5
CASSLTRIQVETQYF
>TRBV29-1|TRBD2|TRBJ2-1
CSVEDGLAGRNEQFF
>TRBV5-6|TRBD1|TRBJ1-5
CASSAGQHNQPQHF
>TRBV9|TRBD2|TRBJ2-5
CANSPRAGAVEETQYF
>TRBV30|-|TRBJ1-2
CAWSSRSTHGYTF